The present TCR beta chain was sequenced within a study of shared clonotypes between healthy human individuals. Study in general: Used for every donor were three CD4 naive, three CD4 memory, two CD8 naive and one CD8 memory plate. Overall study results and limits: A generally larger estimated richness was seen in naive subsets than in memory subsets.

There were only Caucasian adults among the donors, and all lived in Nashville, Tennessee. As concerns this clone: Antigen specificity is unknown.

This CDR3 has 15 residues. With V trimmed by 4 bases and J by 4 bases, 6 bases remained unmatched. Per the germline V gene, CDR1 is MRHNA and CDR2 is SNTAGT. Around 30,000 T cell genomes (around 0.2 ug DNA) went into each sorted-subset replicate. Measured with immunoSEQ multiplex PCR; TCRdb has only the in-frame clones, and not every one. The data show 2 million to 2.5 million clones, 90% to 95% seen once. Sequencing was carried out using naive CD4+ T cells from PBMCs. Stated subset: CD45RA+ positively selected. The TCR originated in a man younger than 30 in good health. Some clones in this sample may be carry-over from other donors' samples. This rearrangement joins TRBV6-4 to TRBJ2-2, with 7 bases matching TRBD1. The CDR3 reads CASSARDRPTGELFF. CDR3 in DNA: TGTGCCAGCAGTGCCAGGGACAGACCCACCGGGGAGCTGTTTTTT.